The T cell receptor beta chain described here comes from a study of tumor-infiltrating lymphocytes in oesophageal squamous cell carcinoma. The CDR3 spans 15 residues. Germline V gives CDR1 ENHRY, CDR2 SYGVKD. TCRdb used MiXCR to reprocess the PCR reads, holding one entry per CDR3 protein. Of 20,000 to 25,000 distinct CDR3 sequences in the sample, over 30% were seen once. The sample comprised esophageal tumor tissue. The TCR comes from a female donor with esophageal squamous cell carcinoma. The V call is TRBV10-3, the J call TRBJ2-6; D may be TRBD2 (5 bases). The tail of the sequence fits TRBJ2-5 better, so the J call may be wrong. Here the CDR3 reads CAISDGALSGETQYF. DNA of the CDR3: TGTGCCATCAGTGACGGTGCCTTGAGCGGAGAGACCCAGTACTTC.